This TCR beta chain came from a study of T cell responses to AZD1222 COVID-19 vaccine. The CDR3 covers 14 residues. The junction had 3 bases not matched to a gene; V was cut back by 4 bases and J by 5 bases. Germline-derived CDR1 and CDR2 are SGHNT and YYREEE (reference sequence). Assay: immunoSEQ multiplex PCR; the TCRdb copy retains only in-frame clones and omits some. The sample has about 200,000 clones, more than 85% seen once. This chain connects TRBV5-4 to TRBJ1-6; 7 nucleotides match TRBD1. Sequencing was performed on peripheral blood, taken 28 days after the second AZD1222 dose. The source is an adult who received the AZD1222 COVID-19 vaccine. CDR3 amino acids: CASSLGQNNSPLHF. In DNA form, the CDR3 reads TGTGCCAGCAGCCTGGGACAGAATAATTCACCCCTCCACTTT.